These 7 T cell receptor beta chains came from one sample sequenced in a study of blood T cell repertoires in COVID-19. Measured with immunoSEQ multiplex PCR; TCRdb has only the in-frame clones, and not every one. Of approximately 78,000 clones listed, approximately 87% are singletons. Sequencing was performed on peripheral blood. The receptors originated from a woman aged 80 or over with acute or convalescent COVID-19.

This clone was seen a single time. The sample carries other DNA sequences with the same CDR3. The genes are TRBV18 and TRBJ2-7, with a possible D match to TRBD1 (5 bases). V was cut by 4 bases and J by 1 base, with 11 bases left in between. The CDR3 spans 14 residues. Germline V CDR1 and CDR2: KGHSH, LQKENI. CDR3 sequence reads: CASSRGDSSYEQYF. The CDR3 DNA reads as TGTGCCAGCTCACGGGGTGACAGTTCCTACGAGCAGTACTTC.

The chain has TRBV30 and TRBJ2-5, with unresolved D. This CDR3 contains 14 residues. V was shortened by 3 bases and J by 4 bases, with 15 bases between the two germline ends. In germline, CDR1 is GTSNPN, CDR2 SVGIG (reference sequence). CDR3 DNA sequence: TGTGCCTGGAGCTCCTGGCAGGTCGGAGAGACCCAGTACTTC. Translating it yields CAWSSWQVGETQYF.

This chain links TRBV7-9 with TRBJ2-5; 8 bases line up with TRBD1. Unmatched junction bases numbered 3, after V lost 5 bases and J lost 1 base. The CDR3 has 14 residues. Germline assignment: CDR1 SEHNR and CDR2 FQNEAQ (reference sequence). The CDR3, as DNA: TGTGCCAGCAGCCAAGGACAGGGCCAAGAGACCCAGTACTTC. As protein: CASSQGQGQETQYF. Drawing the rest from reference TRBV7-9 and TRBJ2-5, the complete variable domain is DTGVSQNPRHKITKRGQNVTFRCDPISEHNRLYWYRQTLGQGPEFLTYFQNEAQLEKSRLLSDRFSAERPKGSFSTLEIQRTEQGDSAMYLCASSQGQGQETQYFGPGTRLLVL.

This chain joins TRBV18 and TRBJ1-1; TRBD1 agrees at 10 bases. This CDR3 has 14 amino acids. V shed 3 bases and J 4 bases; nucleotides not matched to a gene: 2. The V gene's germline CDR1 is KGHSH and CDR2 LQKENI. CDR3 protein: CASSPGDRGTEAFF. The DNA for the CDR3 is TGTGCCAGCTCACCGGGGGACAGGGGCACTGAAGCTTTCTTT.

V gene TRBV5-4 combines with J gene TRBJ2-4; 12 bases match TRBD2. This CDR3 has 15 amino acids. CDR1 is SGHNT, CDR2 YYREEE, per germline (reference sequence). Trimming at V came to 4 bases and at J to 3 bases, leaving 2 bases not matched to a gene. The CDR3 DNA follows: TGTGCCAGCAGCCTAGCGGGAGGGCTCAAAAACATTCAGTACTTC. Its translation: CASSLAGGLKNIQYF.

The rearrangement links TRBV7-8 to TRBJ2-1, with 7 bases identical to TRBD1. The germline CDR1 and CDR2 sequences are SGHVS and FQNEAQ. V shed 5 bases, J shed 5 bases, and the junction held 0 bases outside the gene matches. The CDR3 is made up of 12 amino acids. The CDR3 loop is CASSGQDNEQFF. The CDR3 DNA sequence: TGTGCCAGCAGCGGACAGGACAATGAGCAGTTCTTC.

V usage is TRBV5-4 and J usage is TRBJ2-3; 9 nucleotides line up with TRBD2. Germline V gene lookup returns CDR1 SGHNT and CDR2 YYREEE (reference sequence). The CDR3 length is 17 residues. Germline trimming cut 4 bases from V and 4 bases from J; bases unmatched to any gene: 13. The CDR3 DNA reads as TGTGCCAGCAGCCAGGAGGCGGGGGGGCTCGTCCCAGATACGCAGTATTTT. Translated, it gives CASSQEAGGLVPDTQYF.